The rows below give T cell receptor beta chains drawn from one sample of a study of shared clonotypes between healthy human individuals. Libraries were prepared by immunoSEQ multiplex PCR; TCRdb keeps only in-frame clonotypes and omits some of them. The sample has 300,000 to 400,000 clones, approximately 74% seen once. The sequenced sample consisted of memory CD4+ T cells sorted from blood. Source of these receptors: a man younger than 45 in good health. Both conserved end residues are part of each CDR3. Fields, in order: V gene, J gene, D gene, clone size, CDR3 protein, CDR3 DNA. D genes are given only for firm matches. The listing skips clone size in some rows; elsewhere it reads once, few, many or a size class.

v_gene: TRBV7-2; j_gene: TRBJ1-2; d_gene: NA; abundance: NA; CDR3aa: CASSSSTRGYGYTF; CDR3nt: TGTGCCAGCAGCTCTTCAACAAGAGGGTATGGCTACACCTTC
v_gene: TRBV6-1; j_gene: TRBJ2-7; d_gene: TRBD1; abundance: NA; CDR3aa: CASSQGGDPYEQYF; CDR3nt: TGTGCCAGCAGCCAAGGGGGCGACCCCTACGAGCAGTACTTC
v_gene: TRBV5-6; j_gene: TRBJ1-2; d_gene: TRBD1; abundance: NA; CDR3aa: CASSFGDRVMNGYTF; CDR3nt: TGTGCCAGCAGCTTCGGAGACAGGGTCATGAATGGCTACACCTTC
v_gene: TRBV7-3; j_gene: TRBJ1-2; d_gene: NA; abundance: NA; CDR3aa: CASSPDRNYGYTF; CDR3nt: TGTGCCAGCAGCCCCGACAGAAACTATGGCTACACCTTC
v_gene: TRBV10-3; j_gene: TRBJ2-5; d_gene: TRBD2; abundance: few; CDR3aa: CAVGAAGEETQYF; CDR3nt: TGTGCCGTGGGCGCAGCGGGAGAAGAGACCCAGTACTTC
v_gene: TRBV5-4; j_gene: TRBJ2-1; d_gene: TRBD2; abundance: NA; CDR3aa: CASSRAGTINEQFF; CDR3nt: TGTGCCAGCAGTCGCGCCGGGACTATCAATGAGCAGTTCTTC
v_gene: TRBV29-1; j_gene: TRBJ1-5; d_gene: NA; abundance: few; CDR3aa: CSVVSGSNQPQHF; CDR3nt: TGCAGCGTTGTATCAGGGAGCAATCAGCCCCAGCATTTT
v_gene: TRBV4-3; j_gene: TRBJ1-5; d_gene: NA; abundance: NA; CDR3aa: CASSQDISQPQHF; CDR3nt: TGCGCCAGCAGCCAAGATATCAGTCAGCCCCAGCATTTT
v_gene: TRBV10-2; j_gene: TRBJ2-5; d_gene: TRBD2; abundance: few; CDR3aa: CASRLSGRARETQYF; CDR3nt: TGCGCCAGCAGACTTAGCGGGAGGGCCCGGGAGACCCAGTACTTC
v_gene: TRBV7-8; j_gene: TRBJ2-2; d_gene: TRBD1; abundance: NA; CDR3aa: CASSPRQGFNGELFF; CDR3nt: TGTGCCAGCAGCCCGCGACAGGGTTTTAACGGGGAGCTGTTTTTT
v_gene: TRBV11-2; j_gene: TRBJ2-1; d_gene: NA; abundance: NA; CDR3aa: CASSPRLVLRAEQFF; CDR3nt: TGTGCCAGCAGCCCTCGATTGGTATTGCGGGCTGAGCAGTTCTTC
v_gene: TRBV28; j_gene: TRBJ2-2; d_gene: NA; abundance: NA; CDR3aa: CASRRTGTQTGELFF; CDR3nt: TGTGCCAGCAGAAGAACCGGGACTCAAACCGGGGAGCTGTTTTTT
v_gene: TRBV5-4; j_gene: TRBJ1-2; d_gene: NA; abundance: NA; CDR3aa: CASSLLIRGPSYGYTF; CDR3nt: TGTGCCAGCAGCTTGTTAATCAGGGGTCCTTCGTATGGCTACACCTTC
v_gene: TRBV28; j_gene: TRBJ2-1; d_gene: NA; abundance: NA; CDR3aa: CASSLGQGSYNEQFF; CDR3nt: TGTGCCAGCAGTTTAGGGCAGGGGTCCTACAATGAGCAGTTCTTC
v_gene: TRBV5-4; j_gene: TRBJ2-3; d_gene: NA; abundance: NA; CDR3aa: CASSSTQLPDTQYF; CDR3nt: TGTGCCAGCAGCTCCACGCAGCTCCCAGATACGCAGTATTTT
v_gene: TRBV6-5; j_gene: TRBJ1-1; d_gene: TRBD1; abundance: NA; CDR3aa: CASRIDRVNTEAFF; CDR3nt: TGTGCCAGCAGAATAGACAGGGTGAACACTGAAGCTTTCTTT
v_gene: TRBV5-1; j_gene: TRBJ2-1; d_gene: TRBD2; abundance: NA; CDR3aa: CASSLGGTRDYYNEQFF; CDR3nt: TGCGCCAGCAGCTTGGGGGGGACCCGGGACTACTACAATGAGCAGTTCTTC
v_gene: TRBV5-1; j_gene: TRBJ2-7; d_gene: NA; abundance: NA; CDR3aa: CASSLAGRSYEQYF; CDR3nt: TGCGCCAGCAGCTTGGCGGGCAGGTCCTACGAGCAGTACTTC
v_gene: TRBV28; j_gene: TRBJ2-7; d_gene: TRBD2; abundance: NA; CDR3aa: CASNLAGYEQYF; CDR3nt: TGTGCCAGCAATCTAGCGGGCTACGAGCAGTACTTC
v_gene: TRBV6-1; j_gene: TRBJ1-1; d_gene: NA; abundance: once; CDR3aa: CASSPSRGVTEAFF; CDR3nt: TGTGCCAGCAGTCCTTCGAGGGGTGTAACTGAAGCTTTCTTT
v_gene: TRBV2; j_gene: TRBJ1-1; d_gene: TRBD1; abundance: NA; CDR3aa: CASSYRGQGTEAFF; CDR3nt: TGTGCCAGTTCCTACAGGGGGCAGGGTACTGAAGCTTTCTTT
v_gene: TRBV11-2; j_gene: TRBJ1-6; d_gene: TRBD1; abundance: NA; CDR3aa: CASQNRDRYNSPLHF; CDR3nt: TGTGCCAGTCAAAACCGGGACAGATATAATTCACCCCTCCACTTT
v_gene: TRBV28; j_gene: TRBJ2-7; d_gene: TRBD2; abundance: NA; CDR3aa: CASSFAGSSGTYEQYF; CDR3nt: TGTGCCAGCAGTTTCGCCGGGTCTAGCGGCACCTACGAGCAGTACTTC
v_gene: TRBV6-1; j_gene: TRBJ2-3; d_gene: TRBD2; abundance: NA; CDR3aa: CASSGAGVITGDTQYF; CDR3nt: TGTGCCAGCAGTGGGGCGGGAGTTATTACGGGAGATACGCAGTATTTT
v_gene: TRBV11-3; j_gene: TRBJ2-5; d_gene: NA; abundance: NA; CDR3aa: CASSLDKGETQYF; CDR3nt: TGTGCCAGCAGCTTAGACAAAGGCGAGACCCAGTACTTC
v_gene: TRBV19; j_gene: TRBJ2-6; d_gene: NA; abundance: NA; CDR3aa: CASSIKGAQGANVLTF; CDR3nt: TGTGCCAGTAGTATAAAAGGGGCCCAAGGGGCCAACGTCCTGACTTTC
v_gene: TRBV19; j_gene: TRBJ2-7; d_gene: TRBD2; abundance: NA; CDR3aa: CASSPGLAGIRYEQYF; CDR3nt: TGTGCCAGTAGCCCGGGACTAGCGGGAATCCGGTACGAGCAGTACTTC
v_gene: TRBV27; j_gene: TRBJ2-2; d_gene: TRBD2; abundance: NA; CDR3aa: CASSRGLAGTGELFF; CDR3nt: TGTGCCAGCAGTCGTGGACTAGCGGGAACCGGGGAGCTGTTTTTT
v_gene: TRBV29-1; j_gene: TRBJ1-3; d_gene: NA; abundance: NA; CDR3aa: CSVGLASSGNTIYF; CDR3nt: TGCAGCGTTGGGCTAGCGAGCTCTGGAAACACCATATATTTT
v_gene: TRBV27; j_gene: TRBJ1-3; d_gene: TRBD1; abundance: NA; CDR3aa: CASSPRTGTSGNTIYF; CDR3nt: TGTGCCAGCAGTCCGCGGACAGGGACTTCTGGAAACACCATATATTTT
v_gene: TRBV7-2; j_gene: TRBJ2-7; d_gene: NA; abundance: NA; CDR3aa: CASRPLPNPSYEQYF; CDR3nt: TGTGCCAGCAGACCACTACCTAACCCGTCCTACGAGCAGTACTTC
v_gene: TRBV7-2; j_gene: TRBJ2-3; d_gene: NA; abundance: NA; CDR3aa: CASSLLRVSTDTQYF; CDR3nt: TGTGCCAGCAGCTTATTAAGGGTGAGCACAGATACGCAGTATTTT
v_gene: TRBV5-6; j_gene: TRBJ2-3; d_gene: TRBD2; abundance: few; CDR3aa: CASRRGRGLAGPDTQYF; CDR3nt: TGTGCCAGCAGAAGAGGAAGAGGACTAGCGGGACCAGATACGCAGTATTTT
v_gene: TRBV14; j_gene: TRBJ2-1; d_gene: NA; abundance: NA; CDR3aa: CASSLGVSSYNEQFF; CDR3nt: TGTGCCAGCAGCCTAGGGGTTAGCTCCTACAATGAGCAGTTCTTC
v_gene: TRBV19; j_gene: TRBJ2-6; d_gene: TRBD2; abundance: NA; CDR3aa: CASSTLAGKSGANVLTF; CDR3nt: TGTGCCAGTAGTACATTAGCGGGAAAGTCTGGGGCCAACGTCCTGACTTTC
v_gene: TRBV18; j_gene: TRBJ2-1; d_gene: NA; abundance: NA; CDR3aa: CASSPSSSKTAKLFF; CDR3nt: TGTGCCAGCTCACCCTCCTCTTCAAAAACAGCCAAGCTTTTCTTC
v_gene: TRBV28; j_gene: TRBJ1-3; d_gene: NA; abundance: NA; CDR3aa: CASSLIQVSGNTIYF; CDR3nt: TGTGCCAGCAGTTTAATTCAGGTCTCTGGAAACACCATATATTTT
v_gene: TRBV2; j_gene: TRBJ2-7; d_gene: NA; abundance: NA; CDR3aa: CASSDDQAGGFGQYF; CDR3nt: TGTGCCAGCAGCGACGATCAGGCAGGTGGTTTCGGGCAGTACTTC
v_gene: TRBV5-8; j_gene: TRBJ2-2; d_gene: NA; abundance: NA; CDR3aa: CASSLGLGPNTGELFF; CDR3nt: TGTGCCAGCAGCTTGGGACTGGGACCGAACACCGGGGAGCTGTTTTTT